The T cell receptor beta chain described here comes from a study of T cell repertoires in ileal Crohn's disease. Study-level background: Median disease duration was about 7.9 years; 30% to 35% smoked at surgery.

CDR1 SEHNR and CDR2 FQNEAQ come from the germline V gene (reference sequence). The CDR3 runs to 12 residues. V lost 5 bases, J lost 7 bases, and 9 bases lay in between. Per sample, approximately 540 nanograms of biopsy DNA were TCRB immunosequenced. Produced via immunoSEQ multiplex PCR; TCRdb's table is partial and in-frame only. The sample records about 10,000 clones, 70% to 80% being singletons. Time point in this sample: neoterminal ileum biopsy at postoperative endoscopy, about 6 months after surgery. Sequenced: ileal tissue. This chain joins TRBV7-9 and TRBJ2-1; TRBD2 might be the D (6 bases). The sequence came from an adult with Crohn's disease. CDR3 in amino acids: CASSLLANEQFF. The CDR3 DNA reads TGTGCCAGCAGCCTTCTAGCGAATGAGCAGTTCTTC.